Listed here are 7 T cell receptor beta chains from one sample, sequenced in a study of CD8+CD57+ T cells in acquired aplastic anemia. The sequenced patients had an expansion of CD8+CD57+ cells seen by flow cytometry. The template for TCR beta VDJ and CDR3 sequence profiling was genomic DNA. TCRdb redid the calling of the reads with MiXCR, one entry per CDR3 protein. The sample has 160,000 or so distinct CDR3 sequences, around 48% seen once. The specimen sequenced was sorted CD4+, CD8+, or CD8+CD57+ T cells (not recorded which) from PBMCs. The receptors here all came from a human donor with aplastic anemia.

This clonotype has at least ten counts. The chain has TRBV9 and TRBJ1-2; TRBD1 aligns across 10 bases. V trimming: 3 bases; J trimming: 7 bases; junction bases outside the gene matches: 6. This CDR3 region has 14 residues. Germline V gene sequence: CDR1 SGDLS, CDR2 YYNGEE. The CDR3 loop reads CASSGGQGRSGYTF. The CDR3 bases are TGTGCCAGCAGCGGGGGACAGGGGAGAAGTGGCTACACCTTC.

The chain uses TRBV7-3 and TRBJ2-5; 8 nucleotides line up with TRBD1. V dropped 2 bases and J dropped 2; count of bases not matched to a gene: 7. The CDR3 has 16 residues. In germline, CDR1 is SGHTA, CDR2 FQGTGA. This CDR3 reads CASSLGGTGFQETQYF. CDR3 DNA sequence: TGTGCCAGCAGCTTAGGAGGGACAGGATTTCAAGAGACCCAGTACTTC.

Ten or more counts support this clonotype. The gene calls are TRBV19 and TRBJ2-3; 12 bases line up with TRBD2. CDR1 and CDR2 from the germline V gene are LNHDA and SQIVND (reference sequence). This CDR3 has 18 amino acids. V shed 2 bases and J 0 bases; nucleotides not matched to a gene: 6. This chain's CDR3 is CASSILAGGSASTDTQYF. CDR3 bases: TGTGCCAGTAGTATACTAGCGGGAGGGAGTGCTAGCACAGATACGCAGTATTTT. The whole variable domain, filled in from reference TRBV19 and TRBJ2-3, reads DGGITQSPKYLFRKEGQNVTLSCEQNLNHDAMYWYRQDPGQGLRLIYYSQIVNDFQKGDIAEGYSVSREKKESFPLTVTSAQKNPTAFYLCASSILAGGSASTDTQYFGPGTRLTVL.

The chain recombines TRBV12-3 or TRBV12-4 with TRBJ2-7; no definite D call. Trimming removed 2 bases from V and 2 bases from J, with 7 bases in between. The CDR3 extends over 13 amino acids. The CDR3 protein is CASSLRNAYEQYF. CDR3 nucleotides: TGTGCCAGCAGTTTAAGGAACGCCTACGAGCAGTACTTC.

The chain has TRBV2 and TRBJ1-4; tentative D call: TRBD1 (5 bases). Germline assignment: CDR1 SNHLY and CDR2 FYNNEI. The V end was cut by 6 bases, the J end by 6 bases, with 8 bases between. CDR3 size: 12 residues. CDR3 amino acids: CASSRADEKLFF. The DNA of the CDR3 is TGTGCCAGCAGCAGGGCCGATGAAAAACTGTTTTTT.

J is TRBJ2-7 and V is TRBV3-1; D is undetermined. The germline V and J ends were trimmed by 4 bases and 0 bases, with 4 bases remaining between them. Germline loops: CDR1 LGHDT, CDR2 YNNKEL (reference sequence). The CDR3 has 12 amino acids. The CDR3 region is CASSRYSYEQYF. CDR3 DNA: TGTGCCAGCAGCCGATACTCCTACGAGCAGTACTTC.

This clonotype was observed a handful of times. The chain couples TRBV10-3 to TRBJ2-7, with a possible D match to TRBD1 (6 bases). The CDR3 loop spans 16 amino acids. V shed 0 bases and J shed 5 bases, with 17 bases lying between them. The germline CDR1 and CDR2 sequences are ENHRY and SYGVKD. CDR3 residues: CAISESGLSGVHEQYF. CDR3 sequence (DNA): TGTGCCATCAGTGAGTCTGGCCTGTCAGGGGTCCACGAGCAGTACTTC.